One sample yielded the 20 T cell receptor beta chains listed below, sequenced in a study of T cell repertoires in cytomegalovirus infection. TCRdb re-analysed the reads in MiXCR, keeping a single row per CDR3 protein. This table has about 97,000 distinct CDR3 sequences, about 17% appearing once. Input material: PBMCs. The receptors shown here come from a human donor in good health (CMV status not recorded). Some clones in this sample may be carry-over from other donors' samples.

This chain joins TRBV6-2 or TRBV6-3 and TRBJ1-1, with a tentative D call TRBD1 (5 bases). The CDR3 loop spans 15 amino acids. Trimming left V 6 bases short and J 4 bases short, with 18 bases between. Germline CDR1 is MNHEY and CDR2 is SVGEGT. This CDR3 is CASRGRGAMLTEAFF. The CDR3 nucleotides read TGTGCCAGCAGGGGACGCGGGGCCATGCTCACTGAAGCTTTCTTT.

In this sample, this clonotype turned up many times. This chain joins TRBV7-2 and TRBJ2-7, with 10 bases aligning to TRBD1. The V gene's germline CDR1 is SGHTA and CDR2 FQGNSA. After removal of 7 bases from V and 5 bases from J, the junction contained 20 bases not matched to a gene. This CDR3 has 18 residues. CDR3 region: CASTNPLERQGALDEQYF. The CDR3 nucleotides are TGTGCCAGCACCAATCCCCTGGAGAGACAGGGGGCGCTAGACGAGCAGTACTTC.

This clonotype was seen at least ten times. The V call is TRBV10-3, the J call TRBJ2-3; D ambiguous. The CDR3 length is 14 residues. With 3 bases removed from V and 6 bases from J, the gap between germline ends came to 13 bases. CDR1 is ENHRY and CDR2 is SYGVKD in the germline V gene. The CDR3 reads CAISEATRSDTQYF. In DNA form, the CDR3 reads TGTGCCATCAGTGAAGCTACACGGAGCGATACGCAGTATTTT.

This clonotype was seen ten or more times. The chain uses TRBV7-8 and TRBJ1-2; D is unclear. There are 14 residues in the CDR3. CDR1 is SGHVS, CDR2 FQNEAQ, per germline. Trimming took off 1 base at V and 7 bases at J, with 13 bases between the two ends. The CDR3 nucleotides read TGTGCCAGCAGCTTAGACGATAGGGCCCCTGGCTACACCTTC. This sequence encodes CASSLDDRAPGYTF.

This clonotype was recorded at least ten times. This rearrangement joins TRBV20-1 to TRBJ2-5; D remains unclear. V gave up 5 bases and J gave up 4 bases, with 8 bases separating them. The CDR3 length is 11 residues. CDR1 is DFQATT and CDR2 is SNEGSKA in the germline V gene (reference sequence). The CDR3 reads CSAWEVETQYF. As DNA, the CDR3 is TGCAGTGCTTGGGAAGTAGAGACCCAGTACTTC.

This clonotype was detected only a few times. The J gene is TRBJ2-2, the V gene TRBV20-1, with D possibly TRBD1 on 6 matching bases. The CDR3 is 14 residues long. Germline V gene lookup returns CDR1 DFQATT and CDR2 SNEGSKA (reference sequence). Trimming removed 2 bases at V and 6 bases at J, with 13 bases between. CDR3 amino acids: CSARKQGKAGELFF. The CDR3 region has the DNA TGCAGTGCTAGAAAACAGGGAAAGGCCGGGGAGCTGTTTTTT.

This sequence joins TRBV4-1 and TRBJ2-7, with 9 nucleotides matching TRBD1. The CDR3 is 16 amino acids. V was pared by 0 bases and J by 6 bases, with 9 bases of the junction left unmatched. Germline CDR1 is MGHRA and CDR2 is YSYEKL. The CDR3, as DNA: TGCGCCAGCAGCCAAGATCTTGGGACAGGGAGCTCCGAGCAGTACTTC. Its protein is CASSQDLGTGSSEQYF.

The rearrangement joins TRBV29-1 to TRBJ2-3, with 8 bases that match TRBD2. The V gene's germline CDR1 is SQVTM and CDR2 ANQGSEA. V gave up 3 bases and J gave up 2 bases; unmatched junction bases: 7. This CDR3 has 15 amino acids. The CDR3 DNA reads as TGCAGCGTTGAGGCGGGGGGCCCACCCACAGATACGCAGTATTTT. Its translation is CSVEAGGPPTDTQYF.

This clonotype was detected a few times. The chain links TRBV10-3 to TRBJ1-2; D uncertain. V was clipped by 3 bases and J by 6 bases, with 11 bases between them. The CDR3 is 13 residues long. Germline lookup yields CDR1 ENHRY and CDR2 SYGVKD. CDR3 loop: CAISDGNPNGYTF. The CDR3, as DNA: TGTGCCATCAGTGACGGCAATCCCAATGGCTACACCTTC.

Regarding this clonotype: A single base separates this from a much larger clone, so it may be a read error. This sequence joins TRBV7-2 and TRBJ2-6; D not resolved. Germline CDR1 reads SGHTA; CDR2 reads FQGNSA. The CDR3 is made up of 15 amino acids. In DNA, the CDR3 is TGTGACAGCAGCTTCAAAGCCCCTGGGGCCAACGTCCTGACTTTC. It yields the protein CDSSFKAPGANVLTF. The variable domain in full, with the rest retrieved from reference TRBV7-2 and TRBJ2-6, is GAGVSQSPSNKVTEKGKDVELRCDPISGHTALYWYRQSLGQGLEFLIYFQGNSAPDKSGLPSDRFSAERTGGSVSTLTIQRTQQEDSAVYLCDSSFKAPGANVLTFGAGSRLTVL.

In its sample, this clonotype was seen a few times. The chain carries TRBV5-1 and TRBJ1-1; D is possibly TRBD1 (5 bases). V shed 4 bases and J shed 4 bases, with 14 bases lying between them. Germline CDR1 is SGHRS and CDR2 is YFSETQ. The CDR3 consists of 14 residues. The CDR3 region has the DNA TGCGCCAGCAGCGTGGGGTCCGGGGGCACTGAAGCTTTCTTT. Translation: CASSVGSGGTEAFF.

This clonotype was recorded a few times. In DNA, the CDR3 is TGTGCCAGCAGGATGAGCTCCTACAATGAGCAGTTCTTC. It yields the protein CASRMSSYNEQFF. J is TRBJ2-1 and V is TRBV6-6; no clear D. Germline V gene lookup returns CDR1 MNHNY and CDR2 SVGAGI (reference sequence). This CDR3 has 13 amino acids. V lost 6 bases, J lost 0 bases, and 6 bases lay in between.

This clonotype has a handful of counts. J is TRBJ1-5 and V is TRBV4-1; D remains unclear. Trimming shortened V by 0 bases and J by 10 bases, and 22 bases separated the two germline ends. CDR1 MGHRA and CDR2 YSYEKL come from the germline V gene. This CDR3 is built from 17 residues. CDR3 loop: CASSQEDPQVAILPQHF. The DNA for the CDR3 is TGCGCCAGCAGCCAAGAGGATCCCCAGGTAGCTATTCTTCCCCAGCATTTT.

The rearrangement links TRBV7-9 to TRBJ2-3; D is perhaps TRBD1 (6 bases). Trimming removed 8 bases from V and 4 bases from J, with 16 bases in between. Germline CDR1 SEHNR, CDR2 FQNEAQ (reference sequence). The CDR3 runs 14 residues. Here the CDR3 reads CASLDPGDSDTQYF. The DNA for the CDR3 is TGTGCCAGCCTTGACCCAGGGGATTCAGATACGCAGTATTTT.

The V gene is TRBV28, the J gene TRBJ1-6, with D possibly matching TRBD1 (5 bases). The germline V gene has CDR1 MDHEN and CDR2 SYDVKM. Trimming removed 3 bases from V and 7 bases from J, with 16 bases in between. This CDR3 spans 16 amino acids. CDR3 in DNA: TGTGCCAGCAGTTTGCTAGGGGCCGCGAAAAATTCACCCCTCCACTTT. It yields the protein CASSLLGAAKNSPLHF.

This clonotype came up a few times. The gene calls are TRBV5-5 and TRBJ1-4; D perhaps matches TRBD1 (5 bases). The germline V gene has CDR1 SGHKS and CDR2 YYEKEE (reference sequence). V lost 5 bases and J 5 bases, leaving 16 bases between the germline ends. The CDR3 runs to 15 residues. The DNA of the CDR3 is TGTGCCAGCAGTTGGGGGAGGGCGCAAAATGAAAAACTGTTTTTT. This gives the protein CASSWGRAQNEKLFF. The whole variable domain, remainder taken from reference TRBV5-5 and TRBJ1-4, is DAGVTQSPTHLIKTRGQQVTLRCSPISGHKSVSWYQQVLGQGPQFIFQYYEKEERGRGNFPDRFSARQFPNYSSELNVNALLLGDSALYLCASSWGRAQNEKLFFGSGTQLSVL.

The V call is TRBV2, the J call TRBJ2-6; 7 bases are a match to TRBD1. The CDR3 totals 17 residues. The germline V gene encodes CDR1 SNHLY and CDR2 FYNNEI. V was pared by 5 bases and J by 1 base, with 8 bases of the junction left unmatched. The CDR3 DNA follows: TGTGCCAGCAGTACAGGGGCTCGACATTCTGGGGCCAACGTCCTGACTTTC. It encodes CASSTGARHSGANVLTF.

This clonotype has a handful of counts. CDR3 bases: TGCGCCAGCAGCTTGGTGGTAGCTTCAGATACGCAGTATTTT. This gives the protein CASSLVVASDTQYF. V and J are TRBV5-1 and TRBJ2-3; D call uncertain. Germline CDR1 reads SGHRS; CDR2 reads YFSETQ. Trimming pared 0 bases from V and 4 bases from J, leaving 9 bases between. CDR3 length: 14 residues.

This clonotype appeared a few times. The chain carries TRBV29-1 and TRBJ2-1; 14 positions match TRBD2. CDR1 SQVTM and CDR2 ANQGSEA come from the germline V gene. This CDR3 contains 15 residues. The V gene end was trimmed by 7 bases and the J gene end by 5 bases; junction bases not matched to a gene: 7. CDR3 in DNA: TGCAGCGCCGAGCGACTAGCGGGGGGGCACAATGAGCAGTTCTTC. It codes for CSAERLAGGHNEQFF.

This clonotype was detected many times. The rearrangement joins TRBV7-2 to TRBJ2-7; 7 nucleotides match TRBD1. CDR1 and CDR2 (germline): SGHTA, FQGNSA. The CDR3 spans 15 residues. Trimming took 1 base from V and 2 from J; bases not matched to a gene: 5. DNA of the CDR3: TGTGCCAGCAGCTTAGGGGGGACAGCGGCCTACGAGCAGTACTTC. This sequence encodes CASSLGGTAAYEQYF.